The 8 T cell receptor beta chains in this list originate from one sample, sequenced in a study of blood T cell repertoires in COVID-19. Assay: immunoSEQ multiplex PCR; the TCRdb copy retains only in-frame clones and omits some. The table includes 100,000 to 150,000 clones, around four fifths detected once. The sequenced material came from peripheral blood. Source of these receptors: an elderly man with active or convalescent COVID-19.

This clone was observed a few times. The chain carries TRBV11-2 and TRBJ2-2, with D possibly matching TRBD2 (6 bases). Germline V gene data show CDR1 as SGHAT and CDR2 as FQNNGV. The CDR3 totals 14 residues. The V end was cut by 8 bases, the J end by 2 bases, with 12 bases between. CDR3 sequence: CASARRGNTGELFF. In nucleotides, the CDR3 is TGTGCCAGCGCTAGGCGGGGAAACACCGGGGAGCTGTTTTTT. The whole variable domain, filled in from reference TRBV11-2 and TRBJ2-2, reads EAGVAQSPRYKIIEKRQSVAFWCNPISGHATLYWYQQILGQGPKLLIQFQNNGVVDDSQLPKDRFSAERLKGVDSTLKIQPAKLEDSAVYLCASARRGNTGELFFGEGSRLTVL.

The chain carries TRBV7-3 and TRBJ1-1; weak D call: TRBD1 (5 bases). This CDR3 contains 16 residues. The V end lost 5 bases, the J end lost 1 base, and 17 bases lay between the germline ends. Germline lookup yields CDR1 SGHTA and CDR2 FQGTGA. The CDR3 DNA is TGTGCCAGCAGCGTCCGGGACTCTGGGGGGAACACTGAAGCTTTCTTT. Its protein is CASSVRDSGGNTEAFF.

The sample holds one count of this clone. The gene calls are TRBV9 and TRBJ2-2; 7 bases match TRBD1. CDR1 and CDR2 from the germline V gene are SGDLS and YYNGEE. The CDR3 is 14 residues long. The J segment lost 3 bases and the V segment lost 3 bases, leaving 2 bases of the junction unmatched. DNA for the CDR3: TGTGCCAGCAGCGGGGACAGATACACCGGGGAGCTGTTTTTT. Translation gives CASSGDRYTGELFF. The complete variable domain, with remaining parts taken from reference TRBV9 and TRBJ2-2, reads DSGVTQTPKHLITATGQRVTLRCSPRSGDLSVYWYQQSLDQGLQFLIQYYNGEERAKGNILERFSAQQFPDLHSELNLSSLELGDSALYFCASSGDRYTGELFFGEGSRLTVL.

This chain links TRBV28 with TRBJ1-3; possibly TRBD1 for D (5 bases). Germline CDR1 reads MDHEN; CDR2 reads SYDVKM. The CDR3 loop spans 13 amino acids. The V and J ends lost 3 bases and 4 bases respectively, with 7 bases between them. In DNA, the CDR3 is TGTGCCAGCAGTTTCGGGGGAGGAAACACCATATATTTT. It translates to CASSFGGGNTIYF. The full variable domain, its missing parts supplied by reference TRBV28 and TRBJ1-3, is DVKVTQSSRYLVKRTGEKVFLECVQDMDHENMFWYRQDPGLGLRLIYFSYDVKMKEKGDIPEGYSVSREKKERFSLILESASTNQTSMYLCASSFGGGNTIYFGEGSWLTVV.

Worth noting for this clone: A junction end diverges from the germline sequence, so it may reflect a read error. The chain uses TRBV7-7 and TRBJ2-5, with TRBD2 as a possible D gene (7 bases). Germline V gene lookup returns CDR1 SSHAT and CDR2 FNYEAQ (reference sequence). CDR3 length: 14 amino acids. In DNA, the CDR3 is TGTGCTAGCAGCCAGAAGGGGGGGCAAGAGACCCAGTACTTC. Translated: CASSQKGGQETQYF.

The chain combines TRBV5-1 with TRBJ1-2, with a tentative D call TRBD1 (6 bases). V was cut by 4 bases and J by 6 bases, with 19 bases left in between. The CDR3 is 15 amino acids. Germline lookup yields CDR1 SGHRS and CDR2 YFSETQ. For the CDR3, the DNA is TGCGCCAGCAGCGCTACAGGGCAGTTAGTGGATGGCTACACCTTC. Translating it yields CASSATGQLVDGYTF.

The chain combines TRBV6-1 with TRBJ2-1, with D tentatively TRBD1 (6 bases). CDR1 MNHNS and CDR2 SASEGT come from the germline V gene. Trimming shortened V by 3 bases and J by 13 bases, and 19 bases separated the two germline ends. CDR3 length: 14 amino acids. This chain's CDR3 is CASSEGTTYFPQFF. For the CDR3, the DNA is TGTGCCAGCAGTGAGGGGACAACATATTTTCCTCAGTTCTTC.

V usage is TRBV7-9 and J usage is TRBJ2-1, with D hard to call. Trimming took off 3 bases at V and 8 bases at J, with 14 bases between the two ends. Germline V gene lookup returns CDR1 SEHNR and CDR2 FQNEAQ (reference sequence). The CDR3 extends over 14 amino acids. Here the CDR3 DNA reads TGTGCCAGCAGCTTTACTACCCCTTCTGATGAGCAGTTCTTC. Translation: CASSFTTPSDEQFF. Full variable domain (outside the CDR3, taken from reference TRBV7-9 and TRBJ2-1): DTGVSQNPRHKITKRGQNVTFRCDPISEHNRLYWYRQTLGQGPEFLTYFQNEAQLEKSRLLSDRFSAERPKGSFSTLEIQRTEQGDSAMYLCASSFTTPSDEQFFGPGTRLTVL.